This TCR beta chain was recorded in a study of preoperative IRX-2 immunotherapy in early breast cancer. Profiling relied on immunoSEQ multiplex PCR, and the TCRdb table lists in-frame clones only, not all of them. The profile shows 95,000 to 100,000 clones, 86% of them singletons. V was clipped by 4 bases and J by 4 bases, with 19 bases between them. The germline V gene has CDR1 MDHEN and CDR2 SYDVKM. This CDR3 contains 16 residues. Treatment in this sample: preoperative locoregional IRX-2 cytokine immunotherapy. Patients received preoperative, locoregional IRX-2 cytokine immunotherapy in a phase Ib study.

The clonotype was recovered from a human donor with breast cancer. The sample was tumor tissue, taken after IRX-2 immunotherapy. The chain carries TRBV28 and TRBJ1-2, with a tentative D call TRBD1 (5 bases). CDR3 region: CASSSAIPGLPYGYTF. CDR3 DNA sequence: TGTGCCAGCAGTTCCGCCATCCCGGGACTACCCTATGGCTACACCTTC.